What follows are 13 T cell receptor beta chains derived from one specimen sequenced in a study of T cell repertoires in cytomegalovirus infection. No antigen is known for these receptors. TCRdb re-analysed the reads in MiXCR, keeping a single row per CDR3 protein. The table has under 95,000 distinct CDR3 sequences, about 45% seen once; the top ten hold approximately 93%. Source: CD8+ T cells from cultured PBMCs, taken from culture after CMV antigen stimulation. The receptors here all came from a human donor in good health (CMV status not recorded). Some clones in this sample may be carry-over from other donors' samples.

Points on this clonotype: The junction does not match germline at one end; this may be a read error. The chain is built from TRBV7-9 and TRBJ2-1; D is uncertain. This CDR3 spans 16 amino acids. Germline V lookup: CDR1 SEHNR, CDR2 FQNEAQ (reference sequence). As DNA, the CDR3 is TGTGCCAGCAGCTTGTTGGTATTATCCACATACAATGATCAGTTCTTC. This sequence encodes CASSLLVLSTYNDQFF.

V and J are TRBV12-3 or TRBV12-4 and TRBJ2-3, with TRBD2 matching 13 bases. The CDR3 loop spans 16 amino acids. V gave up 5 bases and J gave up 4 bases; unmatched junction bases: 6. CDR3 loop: CASSTLAGGHADTQYF. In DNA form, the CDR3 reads TGTGCCAGCAGTACACTAGCGGGGGGGCATGCAGATACGCAGTATTTT.

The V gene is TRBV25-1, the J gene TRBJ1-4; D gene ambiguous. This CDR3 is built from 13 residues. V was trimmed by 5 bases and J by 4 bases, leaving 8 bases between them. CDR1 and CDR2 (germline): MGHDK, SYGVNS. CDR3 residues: CASSMGGNEKLFF. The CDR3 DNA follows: TGTGCCAGCAGTATGGGTGGTAATGAAAAACTGTTTTTT.

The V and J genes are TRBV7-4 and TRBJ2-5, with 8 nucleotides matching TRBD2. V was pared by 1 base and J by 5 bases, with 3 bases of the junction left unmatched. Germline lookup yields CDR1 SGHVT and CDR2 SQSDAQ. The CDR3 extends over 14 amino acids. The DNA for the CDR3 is TGTGCCAGCAGCTTAGAAACGGGGGGGGAGACCCAGTACTTC. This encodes CASSLETGGETQYF. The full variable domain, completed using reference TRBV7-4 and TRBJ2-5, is GAGVSQSPRYKVAKRGRDVALRCDSISGHVTLYWYRQTLGQGSEVLTYSQSDAQRDKSGRPSGRFSAERPERSVSTLKIQRTEQGDSAVYLCASSLETGGETQYFGPGTRLLVL.

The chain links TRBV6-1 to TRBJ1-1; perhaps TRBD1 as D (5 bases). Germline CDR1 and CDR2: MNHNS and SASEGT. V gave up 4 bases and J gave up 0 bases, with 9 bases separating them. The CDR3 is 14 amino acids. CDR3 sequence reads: CASSGDGMNTEAFF. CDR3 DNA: TGTGCCAGCAGTGGGGACGGCATGAACACTGAAGCTTTCTTT.

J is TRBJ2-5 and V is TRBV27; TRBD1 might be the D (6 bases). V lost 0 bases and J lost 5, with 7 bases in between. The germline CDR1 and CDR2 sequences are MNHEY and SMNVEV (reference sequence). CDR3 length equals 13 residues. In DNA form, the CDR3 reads TGTGCCAGCAGTTTATCAAGGGGGGAGACCCAGTACTTC. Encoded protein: CASSLSRGETQYF.

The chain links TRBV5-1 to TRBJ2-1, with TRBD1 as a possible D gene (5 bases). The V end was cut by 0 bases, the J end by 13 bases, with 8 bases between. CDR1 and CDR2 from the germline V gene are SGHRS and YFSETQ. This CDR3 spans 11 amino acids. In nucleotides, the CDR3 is TGCGCCAGCAGCTTGGGACAGTATCAGTTCTTC. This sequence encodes CASSLGQYQFF.

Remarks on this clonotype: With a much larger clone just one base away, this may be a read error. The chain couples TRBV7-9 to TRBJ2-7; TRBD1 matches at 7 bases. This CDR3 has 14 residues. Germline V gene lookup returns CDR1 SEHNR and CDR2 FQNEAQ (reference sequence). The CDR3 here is CANSLVGQPYEQYF. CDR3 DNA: TGTGCCAACAGCTTAGTGGGACAGCCTTACGAGCAGTACTTC.

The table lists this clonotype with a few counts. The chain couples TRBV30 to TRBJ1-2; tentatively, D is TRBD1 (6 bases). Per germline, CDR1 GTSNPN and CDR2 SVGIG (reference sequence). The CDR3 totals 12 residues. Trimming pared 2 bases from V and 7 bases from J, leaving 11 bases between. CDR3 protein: CAWSMGGGGYTF. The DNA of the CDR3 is TGTGCCTGGAGTATGGGGGGCGGTGGCTACACCTTC. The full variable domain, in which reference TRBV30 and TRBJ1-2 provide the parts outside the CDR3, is SQTIHQWPATLVQPVGSPLSLECTVEGTSNPNLYWYRQAAGRGLQLLFYSVGIGQISSEVPQNLSASRPQDRQFILSSKKLLLSDSGFYLCAWSMGGGGYTFGSGTRLTVV.

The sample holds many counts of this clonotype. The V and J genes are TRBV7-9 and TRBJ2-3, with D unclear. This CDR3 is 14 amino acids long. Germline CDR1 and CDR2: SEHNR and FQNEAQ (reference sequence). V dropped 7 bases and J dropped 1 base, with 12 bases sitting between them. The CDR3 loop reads CASISIPGTDTQYF. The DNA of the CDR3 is TGTGCCAGCATCTCTATCCCCGGCACAGATACGCAGTATTTT.

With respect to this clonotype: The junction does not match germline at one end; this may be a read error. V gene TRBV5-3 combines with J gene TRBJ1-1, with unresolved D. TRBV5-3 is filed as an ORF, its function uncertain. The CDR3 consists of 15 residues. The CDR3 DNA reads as TGTGCCAGCAGCTTACGGACGGGTCGAACTGCTGAAGCTTTCTTT. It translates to CASSLRTGRTAEAFF.

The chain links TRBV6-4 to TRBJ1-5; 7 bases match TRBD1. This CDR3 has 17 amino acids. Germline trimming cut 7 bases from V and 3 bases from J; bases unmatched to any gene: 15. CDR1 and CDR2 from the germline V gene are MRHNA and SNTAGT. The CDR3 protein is CASTLGHTGQLNQPQHF. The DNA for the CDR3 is TGTGCCAGCACTCTCGGACATACGGGACAGCTCAATCAGCCCCAGCATTTT.

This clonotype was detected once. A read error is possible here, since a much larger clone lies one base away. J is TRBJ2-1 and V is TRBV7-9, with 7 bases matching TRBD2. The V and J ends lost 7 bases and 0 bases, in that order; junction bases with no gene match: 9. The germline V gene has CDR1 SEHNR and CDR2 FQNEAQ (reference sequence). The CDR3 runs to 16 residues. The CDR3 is CASTSGGGSSYNEQFF. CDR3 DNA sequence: TGTGCCAGCACCAGTGGGGGGGGGAGCTCCTACAATGAGCAGTTCTTC.